This TCR beta chain was captured by sequencing in a study of cytomegalovirus exposure and HLA in healthy donors. Comments on this clone: Its antigen is not known.

Vbeta (60) and Jbeta (13) primers were used in the PCR. Original processing methods: Roughly 80 million unique TCR beta chains, 9 million to 11 million shared, were counted in a later analysis. Measured with immunoSEQ multiplex PCR; TCRdb has only the in-frame clones, and not every one. D and trimming were read from the DNA, whereas the V and J calls and clone size are those reported in that table. The data show some 150,000 clones, around three quarters seen once. This CDR3 has 13 residues. Trimming removed 5 bases from V and 7 bases from J; junction bases left unmatched: 4. CDR1 is SGHVS and CDR2 is FQNEAQ in the germline V gene. Notes on the study in general: Under in vitro conditions, three CMV-associated chains were confirmed as specific for CMV antigens.

This receptor was taken from a woman aged 30 to 39 in good health and CMV-seropositive. The sequencing input was PBMCs. The V and J genes are TRBV7-8 and TRBJ1-5, with 8 bases lining up with TRBD1. The CDR3 loop reads CASSPDRVQPQHF. DNA of the CDR3: TGTGCCAGCAGCCCGGACAGGGTGCAGCCCCAGCATTTT.